These 18 T cell receptor beta chains were sequenced from one sample in a study of blood T cell repertoires in COVID-19. TCRdb keeps only in-frame clones here, not all; method: immunoSEQ multiplex PCR. The profile shows 35,000 to 40,000 clones, around 85% of them singletons. Material: peripheral blood. These TCRs come from a human donor with acute or convalescent COVID-19. The donor label of this sample is uncertain.

The chain uses TRBV16 and TRBJ1-3, with 8 bases matching TRBD1. The V gene end was trimmed by 2 bases and the J gene end by 0 bases; junction bases not matched to a gene: 3. Germline loops: CDR1 KGHSY, CDR2 FQNENV. CDR3 size: 16 residues. Written as DNA, the CDR3 is TGTGCCAGCAGCCAACAGGGGGCGGACTCTGGAAACACCATATATTTT. Amino acid sequence: CASSQQGADSGNTIYF.

CDR3 region: CASSIFDRALNQPQHF. Here the CDR3 DNA reads TGTGCCAGTAGTATTTTCGACAGGGCCTTGAATCAGCCCCAGCATTTT. The chain has TRBV19 and TRBJ1-5; 7 bases are a match to TRBD1. Trimming at V came to 3 bases and at J to 4 bases, leaving 9 bases not matched to a gene. In germline, CDR1 is LNHDA, CDR2 SQIVND (reference sequence). The CDR3 is made up of 16 amino acids.

The chain uses TRBV11-2 and TRBJ2-7, with D perhaps matching TRBD1 (5 bases). Per germline, CDR1 SGHAT and CDR2 FQNNGV. The CDR3 totals 14 residues. The V end was cut by 5 bases, the J end by 3 bases, with 14 bases between. As DNA, the CDR3 is TGTGCCAGCAGCCGCCAGGGCGGCCACTACGAGCAGTACTTC. This sequence encodes CASSRQGGHYEQYF. Supplemented by reference TRBV11-2 and TRBJ2-7, the full variable domain reads EAGVAQSPRYKIIEKRQSVAFWCNPISGHATLYWYQQILGQGPKLLIQFQNNGVVDDSQLPKDRFSAERLKGVDSTLKIQPAKLEDSAVYLCASSRQGGHYEQYFGPGTRLTVT.

The chain uses TRBV25-1 and TRBJ1-3, with D perhaps TRBD1 (6 bases). The germline V gene has CDR1 MGHDK and CDR2 SYGVNS. This CDR3 has 15 amino acids. V lost 3 bases and J lost 0, with 9 bases in between. CDR3 sequence (DNA): TGTGCCAGCAGTGAGGGGGCCCACTCTGGAAACACCATATATTTT. It codes for CASSEGAHSGNTIYF.

The rearrangement joins TRBV7-9 to TRBJ1-1, with 7 bases aligning to TRBD1. The CDR3 is 16 amino acids. Germline trimming cut 1 base from V and 1 base from J; bases unmatched to any gene: 6. Germline lookup yields CDR1 SEHNR and CDR2 FQNEAQ (reference sequence). CDR3 sequence: CASSLGVRDRNTEAFF. The DNA for the CDR3 is TGTGCCAGCAGCTTAGGGGTTCGGGACAGGAACACTGAAGCTTTCTTT.

The chain links TRBV9 to TRBJ1-2; 10 bases match TRBD1. With 1 base clipped from V and 3 bases from J, the junction kept 3 bases outside the gene matches. CDR1 SGDLS and CDR2 YYNGEE come from the germline V gene. The CDR3 sequence is 15 residues long. The CDR3 here is CASSVTTGGDYGYTF. The CDR3 coding sequence is TGTGCCAGCAGCGTAACGACAGGGGGCGACTATGGCTACACCTTC.

This clone was counted only a few times. This rearrangement joins TRBV27 to TRBJ2-3, with no clear D. The V and J ends lost 4 bases and 2 bases respectively, with 10 bases between them. This CDR3 has 14 amino acids. The germline V gene encodes CDR1 MNHEY and CDR2 SMNVEV (reference sequence). CDR3 bases: TGTGCCAGCAGTTCCAGGATAACCACAGATACGCAGTATTTT. It encodes CASSSRITTDTQYF.

The V gene is TRBV11-2, the J gene TRBJ2-1, with 7 bases matching TRBD2. This CDR3 region has 15 residues. Trimming removed 5 bases from V and 4 bases from J; junction bases left unmatched: 8. The germline V gene has CDR1 SGHAT and CDR2 FQNNGV. The CDR3 protein is CASSPQVAGYNEQFF. In nucleotides, the CDR3 is TGTGCCAGCAGCCCACAGGTAGCGGGTTACAATGAGCAGTTCTTC.

The chain recombines TRBV7-8 with TRBJ2-1, with D possibly being TRBD1 (5 bases). CDR1 SGHVS and CDR2 FQNEAQ come from the germline V gene. With 4 bases removed from V and 7 bases from J, the gap between germline ends came to 17 bases. This CDR3 region has 15 residues. For the CDR3, the DNA is TGTGCCAGCAGCTCCAGGGTCCAAATTGGTAATGAGCAGTTCTTC. Amino acid sequence: CASSSRVQIGNEQFF.

This clone was detected only once. The chain has TRBV6-5 and TRBJ1-1; 9 bases fit TRBD1. This CDR3 contains 14 residues. Germline lookup yields CDR1 MNHEY and CDR2 SVGAGI. Losses at the gene ends were 6 bases for V and 3 bases for J; bases not matched to a gene: 5. The CDR3 sequence: CASRGTGFDTEAFF. DNA for the CDR3: TGTGCCAGCAGGGGGACAGGGTTCGACACTGAAGCTTTCTTT.

V gene TRBV6-2 or TRBV6-3 combines with J gene TRBJ2-2; 7 bases map to TRBD2. CDR1 MNHEY and CDR2 SVGEGT come from the germline V gene. V lost 3 bases, J lost 6 bases, and 7 bases stayed unmatched. The CDR3 totals 15 residues. The CDR3 DNA is TGTGCCAGCAGTTATATAGACGGGGGGTCCGGGGAGCTGTTTTTT. Protein: CASSYIDGGSGELFF.

This clone was recorded only once. The chain is built from TRBV7-2 and TRBJ2-1; D may be TRBD2 (7 bases). Germline assignment: CDR1 SGHTA and CDR2 FQGNSA. This CDR3 is built from 16 residues. Trimming shortened V by 5 bases and J by 6 bases, and 20 bases separated the two germline ends. The CDR3 sequence is CASSPPGAGAGNEQFF. The CDR3 nucleotides read TGTGCCAGCAGCCCCCCGGGGGCGGGAGCGGGCAATGAGCAGTTCTTC.

The chain joins TRBV7-2 to TRBJ2-5; 9 bases align to TRBD2. The germline CDR1 and CDR2 sequences are SGHTA and FQGNSA. Trimming took 1 base from V and 5 from J; bases not matched to a gene: 11. This CDR3 spans 17 amino acids. The CDR3, as DNA: TGTGCCAGCAGCTTAGACCCCCATAGCGGGGGTTATGAGACCCAGTACTTC. This encodes CASSLDPHSGGYETQYF. The variable domain in full, with the rest retrieved from reference TRBV7-2 and TRBJ2-5, is GAGVSQSPSNKVTEKGKDVELRCDPISGHTALYWYRQSLGQGLEFLIYFQGNSAPDKSGLPSDRFSAERTGGSVSTLTIQRTQQEDSAVYLCASSLDPHSGGYETQYFGPGTRLLVL.

This clone has a handful of counts. The chain couples TRBV2 to TRBJ2-1; 13 nucleotides match TRBD2. This CDR3 contains 16 residues. V lost 4 bases, J lost 7 bases, and 7 bases stayed unmatched. In germline, CDR1 is SNHLY, CDR2 FYNNEI. The CDR3 region has the DNA TGTGCCAGCAGTGCACTAGCGGGAGGGCATACGAATGAGCAGTTCTTC. Protein product: CASSALAGGHTNEQFF.

The rearrangement joins TRBV9 to TRBJ1-5; the match to TRBD1 covers 12 bases. The CDR3 is 18 residues long. Per the germline V gene, CDR1 is SGDLS and CDR2 is YYNGEE. Losses at the gene ends were 4 bases for V and 2 bases for J; bases not matched to a gene: 10. CDR3 bases: TGTGCCAGCAGCCCCGGGACAGGGGGCGCCGGGGGCAATCAGCCCCAGCATTTT. It encodes CASSPGTGGAGGNQPQHF.

This chain uses TRBV28 with TRBJ1-2; tentative D call: TRBD1 (5 bases). Trimming took 0 bases from V and 6 from J, leaving 11 bases between them. The CDR3 sequence is 14 residues long. Germline values: CDR1 MDHEN, CDR2 SYDVKM. The CDR3 sequence is CASSLWARADGYTF. In nucleotides, the CDR3 is TGTGCCAGCAGTTTATGGGCCAGGGCGGATGGCTACACCTTC.

V gene TRBV10-2 combines with J gene TRBJ2-4; perhaps TRBD2 as D (5 bases). Germline CDR1 WSHSY, CDR2 SAAADI. Trimming removed 4 bases from V and 3 bases from J, with 7 bases in between. CDR3 length: 13 amino acids. CDR3 DNA sequence: TGCGCCAGCAGTGCTGACTACAAAAACATTCAGTACTTC. Translating it yields CASSADYKNIQYF.

The chain employs TRBV4-2 and TRBJ1-1; D unclear. The germline V and J ends were trimmed by 1 base and 10 bases, with 7 bases remaining between them. CDR1 is LGHNA, CDR2 YNFKEQ, per germline. CDR3 length: 11 amino acids. CDR3 region: CASSQGSGAFF. CDR3 nucleotides: TGTGCCAGCAGCCAAGGTTCAGGAGCTTTCTTT.